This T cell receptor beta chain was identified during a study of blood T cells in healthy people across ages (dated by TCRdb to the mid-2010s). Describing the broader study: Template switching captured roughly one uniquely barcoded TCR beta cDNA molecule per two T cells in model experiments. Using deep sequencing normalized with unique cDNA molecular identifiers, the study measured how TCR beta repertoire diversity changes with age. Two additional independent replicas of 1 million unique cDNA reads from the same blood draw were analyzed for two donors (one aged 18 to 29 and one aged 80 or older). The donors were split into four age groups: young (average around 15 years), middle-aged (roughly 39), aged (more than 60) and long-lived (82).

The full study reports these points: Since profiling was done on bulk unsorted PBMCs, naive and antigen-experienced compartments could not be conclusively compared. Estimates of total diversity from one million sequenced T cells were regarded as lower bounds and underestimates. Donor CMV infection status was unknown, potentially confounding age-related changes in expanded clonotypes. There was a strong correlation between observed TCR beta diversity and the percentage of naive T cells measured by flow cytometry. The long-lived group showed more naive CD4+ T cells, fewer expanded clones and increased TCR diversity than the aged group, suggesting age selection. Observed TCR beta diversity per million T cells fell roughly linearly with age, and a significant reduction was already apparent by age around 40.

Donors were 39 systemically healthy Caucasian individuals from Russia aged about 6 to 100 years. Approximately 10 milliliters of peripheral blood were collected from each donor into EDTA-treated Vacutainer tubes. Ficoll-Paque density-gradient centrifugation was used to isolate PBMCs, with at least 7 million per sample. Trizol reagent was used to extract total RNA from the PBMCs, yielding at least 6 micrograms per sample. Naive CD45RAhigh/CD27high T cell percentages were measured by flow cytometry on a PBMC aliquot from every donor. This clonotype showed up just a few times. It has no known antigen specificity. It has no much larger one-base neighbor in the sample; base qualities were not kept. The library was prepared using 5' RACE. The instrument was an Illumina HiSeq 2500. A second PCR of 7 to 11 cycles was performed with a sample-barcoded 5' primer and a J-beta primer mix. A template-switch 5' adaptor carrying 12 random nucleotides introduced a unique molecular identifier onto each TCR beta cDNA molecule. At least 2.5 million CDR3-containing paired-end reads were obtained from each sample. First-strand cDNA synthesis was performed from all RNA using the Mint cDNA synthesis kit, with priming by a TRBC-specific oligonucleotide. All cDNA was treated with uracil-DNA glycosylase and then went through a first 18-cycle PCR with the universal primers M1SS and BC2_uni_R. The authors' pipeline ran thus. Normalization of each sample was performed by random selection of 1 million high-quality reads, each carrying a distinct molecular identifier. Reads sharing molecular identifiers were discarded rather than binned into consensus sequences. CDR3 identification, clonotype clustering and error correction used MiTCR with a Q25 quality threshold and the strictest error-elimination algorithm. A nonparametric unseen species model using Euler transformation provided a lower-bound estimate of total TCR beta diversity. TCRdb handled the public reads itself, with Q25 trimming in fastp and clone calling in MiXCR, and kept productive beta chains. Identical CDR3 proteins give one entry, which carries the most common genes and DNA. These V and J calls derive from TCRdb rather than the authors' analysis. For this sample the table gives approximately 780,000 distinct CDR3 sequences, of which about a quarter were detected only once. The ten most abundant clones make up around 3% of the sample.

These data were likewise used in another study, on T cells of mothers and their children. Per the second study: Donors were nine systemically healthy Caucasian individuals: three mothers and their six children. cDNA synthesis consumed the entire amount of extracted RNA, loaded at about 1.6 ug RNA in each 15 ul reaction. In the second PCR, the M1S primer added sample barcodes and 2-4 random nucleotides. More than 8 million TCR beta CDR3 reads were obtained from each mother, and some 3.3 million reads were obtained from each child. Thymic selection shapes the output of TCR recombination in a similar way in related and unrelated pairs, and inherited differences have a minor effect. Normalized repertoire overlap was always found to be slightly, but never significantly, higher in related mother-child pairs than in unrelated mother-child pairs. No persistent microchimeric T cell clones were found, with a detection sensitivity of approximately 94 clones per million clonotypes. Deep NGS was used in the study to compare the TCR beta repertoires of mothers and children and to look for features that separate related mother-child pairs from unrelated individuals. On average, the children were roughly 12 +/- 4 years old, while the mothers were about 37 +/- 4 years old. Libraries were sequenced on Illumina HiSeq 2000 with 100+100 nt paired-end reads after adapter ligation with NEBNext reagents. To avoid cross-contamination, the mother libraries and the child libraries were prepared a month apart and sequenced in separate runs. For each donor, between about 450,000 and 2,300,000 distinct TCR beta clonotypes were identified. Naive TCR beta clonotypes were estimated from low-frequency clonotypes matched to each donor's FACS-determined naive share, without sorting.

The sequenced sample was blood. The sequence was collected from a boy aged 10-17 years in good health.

The CDR3 here reads CSVVRNTGELFF. The nucleotide sequence is TGCAGCGTTGTCAGGAACACCGGGGAGCTGTTTTTT. The rearranged chain carries TRBV29-1 and TRBJ2-2; the D gene is unclear. The CDR3, cysteine through phenylalanine, is 12 amino acids long. The retained sequence is limited to the CDR3, 36 bases, with the frame set at the first base. As encoded in the germline V gene, CDR1 is SQVTM while CDR2 is ANQGSEA. Relative to germline, V is 4 bases shorter and J is 1 base shorter, with 4 bases between their ends.